A single sample gave rise to the 31 T cell receptor beta chains below, sequenced in a study of a mutant IDH1 vaccine in newly diagnosed glioma. TCRdb's copy holds only in-frame clones and misses some; the assay was immunoSEQ multiplex PCR. The profile shows fewer than 40,000 clones, 75% to 85% of them singletons. Their recognized antigens are unknown. Time point here: week 5, during vaccination. Doses comprised 300 ug of mutant IDH1 20-mer peptide each, plus topical imiquimod. This sample comprised PBMCs, obtained from a glioma patient whose treatment included an IDH1 peptide vaccine. The source is a man aged 40-49 years with glioma.

The V and J genes are TRBV30 and TRBJ2-7; either TRBD1 or TRBD2 may supply D (7 bases each). Per the germline V gene, CDR1 is GTSNPN and CDR2 is SVGIG (reference sequence). Trimming left V 0 bases short and J 3 bases short, with 15 bases between. This CDR3 region has 15 residues. CDR3 nucleotide sequence: TGTGCCTGGAGTGTACAGGGGAGGGGACGCTACGAGCAGTACTTC. Protein product: CAWSVQGRGRYEQYF.

The gene calls are TRBV2 and TRBJ1-2; D remains unclear. The V gene's germline CDR1 is SNHLY and CDR2 FYNNEI. CDR3 size: 16 residues. Between the trimmed V and J ends, which lost 10 bases and 2 bases, there was a span of 23 bases. This chain's CDR3 is CAIVKLRQDGNYGYTF. The CDR3, as DNA: TGTGCCATCGTAAAGCTACGCCAGGACGGGAACTATGGCTACACCTTC.

J is TRBJ2-7 and V is TRBV6-5, with 9 bases matching TRBD2. Germline values: CDR1 MNHEY, CDR2 SVGAGI. The CDR3 totals 14 residues. V was pared by 4 bases and J by 5 bases, with 6 bases of the junction left unmatched. The CDR3 DNA reads TGTGCCAGCAGTTCTCCGTGGACTAGCGACGAGCAGTACTTC. Translation: CASSSPWTSDEQYF.

Only a few counts were recorded for this clone. The chain joins TRBV27 to TRBJ1-1; 8 bases match TRBD1. The ends lost 6 bases at V and 0 bases at J; junction bases unmatched: 9. The CDR3 has 16 amino acids. Germline V gene data show CDR1 as MNHEY and CDR2 as SMNVEV (reference sequence). DNA for the CDR3: TGTGCCAGCAGCCGTAGGGGACAGGTGGTGAACACTGAAGCTTTCTTT. Its protein product is CASSRRGQVVNTEAFF.

The table lists this clone with a few counts. J is TRBJ1-2 and V is TRBV10-3, with D perhaps TRBD1 (5 bases). Trimming left V 3 bases short and J 0 bases short, with 17 bases between. The CDR3 contains 17 residues. Germline assignment: CDR1 ENHRY and CDR2 SYGVKD. Written as DNA, the CDR3 is TGTGCCATCAGTGATCGAAATCTGGGGCGAGCTAACTATGGCTACACCTTC. Translated: CAISDRNLGRANYGYTF.

This chain joins TRBV6-5 and TRBJ1-1, with TRBD1 matching over 7 bases. The CDR3 spans 14 residues. With V trimmed by 5 bases and J by 1 base, 4 bases remained unmatched. Germline assignment: CDR1 MNHEY and CDR2 SVGAGI. The chain's CDR3 is CASSPGTENTEAFF. For the CDR3, the DNA is TGTGCCAGCAGTCCAGGGACAGAGAACACTGAAGCTTTCTTT.

J is TRBJ2-1 and V is TRBV19, with D hard to call. The germline V gene has CDR1 LNHDA and CDR2 SQIVND (reference sequence). The V end lost 3 bases, the J end lost 7 bases, and 16 bases lay between the germline ends. The CDR3 consists of 15 residues. The CDR3 DNA reads TGTGCCAGTAGTATGTCTGGGGTTGTTGGGAATGAGCAGTTCTTC. Its translation: CASSMSGVVGNEQFF.

Here the CDR3 DNA reads TGTGCCAGCACACCCAGCACCGGGGAGCTGTTTTTT. This gives the protein CASTPSTGELFF. This chain links TRBV6-5 with TRBJ2-2; the D is unclear. V lost 7 bases, J lost 4 bases, and 7 bases lay in between. CDR1 and CDR2 (germline): MNHEY, SVGAGI. CDR3 size: 12 residues.

The J gene is TRBJ1-4, the V gene TRBV7-9; TRBD1 aligns across 7 bases. Losses at the gene ends were 6 bases for V and 0 bases for J; bases not matched to a gene: 4. Germline V CDR1 and CDR2: SEHNR, FQNEAQ (reference sequence). The CDR3 consists of 15 residues. CDR3 sequence (DNA): TGTGCCAGCAGTCTTGGGACAGCAACTAATGAAAAACTGTTTTTT. It codes for CASSLGTATNEKLFF. Filled out from reference TRBV7-9 and TRBJ1-4, the complete variable domain reads DTGVSQNPRHKITKRGQNVTFRCDPISEHNRLYWYRQTLGQGPEFLTYFQNEAQLEKSRLLSDRFSAERPKGSFSTLEIQRTEQGDSAMYLCASSLGTATNEKLFFGSGTQLSVL.

The genes are TRBV6-5 and TRBJ1-1, with D perhaps matching TRBD1 (5 bases). CDR1 MNHEY and CDR2 SVGAGI come from the germline V gene. This CDR3 has 13 amino acids. V was shortened by 5 bases and J by 6 bases, with 13 bases between the two germline ends. In DNA form, the CDR3 reads TGTGCCAGCAGTCAAACAGGATCGCCTGAAGCTTTCTTT. Protein sequence: CASSQTGSPEAFF.

This clone appeared a few times. V usage is TRBV27 and J usage is TRBJ2-7; no clear D. In germline, CDR1 is MNHEY, CDR2 SMNVEV (reference sequence). The CDR3 runs 14 residues. Trimming took off 4 bases at V and 2 bases at J, with 12 bases between the two ends. In DNA form, the CDR3 reads TGTGCCAGCAGTTGGGCAGGTAGAGCCTACGAGCAGTACTTC. It codes for CASSWAGRAYEQYF.

The chain recombines TRBV4-2 with TRBJ2-3, with 8 bases that match TRBD1. Germline assignment: CDR1 LGHNA and CDR2 YNFKEQ. Germline trimming cut 4 bases from V and 5 bases from J; bases unmatched to any gene: 8. The length of the CDR3 is 15 residues. The CDR3 protein is CASSRETGVGDTQYF. The CDR3 coding sequence is TGTGCCAGCAGCCGAGAGACAGGGGTAGGAGATACGCAGTATTTT.

V gene TRBV18 combines with J gene TRBJ2-2; weak D call: TRBD1 (5 bases). The CDR3 runs to 16 residues. Germline V gives CDR1 KGHSH, CDR2 LQKENI. Deletions cut 1 base from V and 3 bases from J, with 12 bases between. The CDR3 protein is CASSPRALGDTGELFF. CDR3 nucleotide sequence: TGTGCCAGCTCACCACGGGCCTTAGGGGACACCGGGGAGCTGTTTTTT.

The chain links TRBV30 to TRBJ1-4, with D perhaps TRBD1 (6 bases). Trimming removed 3 bases at V and 4 bases at J, with 12 bases between. This CDR3 contains 14 residues. From germline, CDR1 is GTSNPN and CDR2 SVGIG (reference sequence). CDR3 amino acids: CAWSSDSLNEKLFF. In DNA, the CDR3 is TGTGCCTGGAGCTCGGACAGCCTTAATGAAAAACTGTTTTTT.

This sequence joins TRBV10-1 and TRBJ1-1; D unresolved. CDR1 is WNHNN, CDR2 SYGVQD, per germline (reference sequence). The germline V and J ends were trimmed by 5 bases and 7 bases, with 11 bases remaining between them. The CDR3 totals 12 residues. Here the CDR3 reads CASSTITGEAFF. Here the CDR3 DNA reads TGCGCCAGCAGTACAATTACGGGTGAAGCTTTCTTT.

This rearrangement joins TRBV19 to TRBJ2-5; TRBD1 matches at 9 bases. V shed 3 bases and J 1 base; nucleotides not matched to a gene: 6. The CDR3 runs to 16 residues. CDR1 LNHDA and CDR2 SQIVND come from the germline V gene (reference sequence). The CDR3 nucleotides read TGTGCCAGTAGTATGGGACAGGGTTTAAGCCAAGAGACCCAGTACTTC. Translated, it gives CASSMGQGLSQETQYF. Supplemented by reference TRBV19 and TRBJ2-5, the full variable domain reads DGGITQSPKYLFRKEGQNVTLSCEQNLNHDAMYWYRQDPGQGLRLIYYSQIVNDFQKGDIAEGYSVSREKKESFPLTVTSAQKNPTAFYLCASSMGQGLSQETQYFGPGTRLLVL.

The chain recombines TRBV30 with TRBJ1-5; D unresolved. Per germline, CDR1 GTSNPN and CDR2 SVGIG (reference sequence). V lost 0 bases to trimming and J lost 0 bases, with 6 bases between them. This CDR3 is 14 amino acids long. CDR3 in DNA: TGTGCCTGGAGTGTGGGGAATAGCAATCAGCCCCAGCATTTT. Its translation: CAWSVGNSNQPQHF. Full variable domain (outside the CDR3, taken from reference TRBV30 and TRBJ1-5): SQTIHQWPATLVQPVGSPLSLECTVEGTSNPNLYWYRQAAGRGLQLLFYSVGIGQISSEVPQNLSASRPQDRQFILSSKKLLLSDSGFYLCAWSVGNSNQPQHFGDGTRLSIL.

The genes are TRBV4-1 and TRBJ1-5, with 8 positions matching TRBD1. Germline V gives CDR1 MGHRA, CDR2 YSYEKL. After removal of 1 base from V and 4 bases from J, the junction contained 3 bases not matched to a gene. The CDR3 totals 15 residues. The DNA of the CDR3 is TGCGCCAGCAGCCAAGGGAGACAGGGGAATCAGCCCCAGCATTTT. The encoded protein is CASSQGRQGNQPQHF.

V is TRBV6-1 and J is TRBJ1-1; D possibly corresponds to TRBD1 (5 bases). The CDR3 totals 13 residues. CDR1 and CDR2 from the germline V gene are MNHNS and SASEGT. V lost 3 bases to trimming and J lost 4 bases, with 9 bases between them. The CDR3 loop is CASSDQGVTEAFF. In DNA, the CDR3 is TGTGCCAGCAGTGATCAGGGAGTCACTGAAGCTTTCTTT.

In regard to this clone: The junction differs from germline at one of its ends, possibly a read error. This chain links TRBV6-1 with TRBJ2-7; D might be TRBD1 (6 bases). CDR3 length: 11 residues. The germline V gene has CDR1 MNHNS and CDR2 SASEGT. For the CDR3, the DNA is TGTGCCAGCAGTGTTGCCGGACAGCTGCGCTTC. Encoded protein: CASSVAGQLRF.

The genes are TRBV30 and TRBJ1-2; D uncertain. CDR1 and CDR2 (germline): GTSNPN, SVGIG (reference sequence). The V end was cut by 0 bases, the J end by 2 bases, with 10 bases between. The CDR3 sequence is 14 residues long. CDR3 in DNA: TGTGCCTGGAGTGTTACGTGGAGGAACTATGGCTACACCTTC. Translated: CAWSVTWRNYGYTF.

The chain uses TRBV4-1 and TRBJ1-1, with TRBD1 as a possible D gene (5 bases). This CDR3 has 14 amino acids. The V end lost 4 bases, the J end lost 0 bases, and 9 bases lay between the germline ends. The germline CDR1 and CDR2 sequences are MGHRA and YSYEKL. CDR3 coding DNA: TGCGCCAGCAGCCGGGGGACGCTGAACACTGAAGCTTTCTTT. Translated: CASSRGTLNTEAFF.

V and J are TRBV15 and TRBJ2-3, with no clear D. In germline, CDR1 is LNHNV, CDR2 YYDKDF (reference sequence). The V gene lost 1 base and the J gene lost 4 bases, with 12 bases spanning the gap. The CDR3 extends over 15 amino acids. CDR3 residues: CATSRVAQLPDTQYF. The CDR3 bases are TGTGCCACCAGCAGAGTGGCCCAACTACCAGATACGCAGTATTTT.

The V and J genes are TRBV2 and TRBJ2-7; 9 positions match TRBD1. The CDR3 sequence is 14 residues long. Trimming took 7 bases from V and 4 from J; bases not matched to a gene: 8. CDR1 is SNHLY, CDR2 FYNNEI, per germline. This CDR3 is CASTPGQGSYEQYF. The CDR3 DNA reads as TGTGCCAGCACCCCCGGACAGGGGTCTTACGAGCAGTACTTC. The variable domain in full, completed from reference TRBV2 and TRBJ2-7, reads EPEVTQTPSHQVTQMGQEVILRCVPISNHLYFYWYRQILGQKVEFLVSFYNNEISEKSEIFDDQFSVERPDGSNFTLKIRSTKLEDSAMYFCASTPGQGSYEQYFGPGTRLTVT.

The chain links TRBV25-1 to TRBJ1-4, with no clear D. The CDR3 consists of 14 residues. V lost 3 bases and J lost 0, with 5 bases in between. The germline V gene encodes CDR1 MGHDK and CDR2 SYGVNS. The CDR3 region has the DNA TGTGCCAGCAGTGACCCGACAACTAATGAAAAACTGTTTTTT. Protein sequence: CASSDPTTNEKLFF.

The chain's CDR3 is CSVGAGGEEKLFF. DNA for the CDR3: TGCAGCGTTGGAGCAGGGGGGGAAGAAAAACTGTTTTTT. The V gene is TRBV29-1, the J gene TRBJ1-4; TRBD1 matches at 7 bases. Germline CDR1 SQVTM, CDR2 ANQGSEA. The CDR3 runs 13 residues. The ends lost 4 bases at V and 8 bases at J; junction bases unmatched: 7.

The rearrangement uses TRBV9 and TRBJ1-3; weak D call: TRBD1 (5 bases). This CDR3 comprises 18 residues. CDR1 is SGDLS and CDR2 is YYNGEE in the germline V gene. Deletions cut 0 bases from V and 1 base from J, with 17 bases between. CDR3 loop: CASSVEVGVAASGNTIYF. The CDR3 nucleotides are TGTGCCAGCAGCGTAGAAGTGGGGGTCGCTGCATCTGGAAACACCATATATTTT.

As DNA, the CDR3 is TGTGCCAGCAGTGTCAAGGAGCAGGCAACTAATGAAAAACTGTTTTTT. Its protein product is CASSVKEQATNEKLFF. The chain couples TRBV6-1 to TRBJ1-4; D gene unclear. The CDR3 extends over 16 amino acids. The germline V gene encodes CDR1 MNHNS and CDR2 SASEGT. V was cut by 4 bases and J by 0 bases, with 12 bases left in between.

J is TRBJ1-2 and V is TRBV7-2, with 7 bases lining up with TRBD1. Germline loops: CDR1 SGHTA, CDR2 FQGNSA. This CDR3 region has 14 residues. V lost 4 bases, J lost 6 bases, and 8 bases stayed unmatched. The chain's CDR3 is CASSSRQGRDGYTF. Here the CDR3 DNA reads TGTGCCAGCAGCTCCCGACAGGGTCGGGATGGCTACACCTTC.

V and J are TRBV5-4 and TRBJ1-1; 12 nucleotides agree with TRBD1. There are 17 residues in the CDR3. Germline CDR1 is SGHNT and CDR2 is YYREEE (reference sequence). J gave up 6 bases and V 4 bases, and 13 bases lay outside the gene matches. The CDR3 loop reads CASSVEGQGAGYAEAFF. The DNA for the CDR3 is TGTGCCAGCAGCGTGGAGGGACAGGGGGCTGGATATGCTGAAGCTTTCTTT.

V usage is TRBV11-2 and J usage is TRBJ2-1; 7 bases fit TRBD2. The J segment lost 5 bases and the V segment lost 1 base, leaving 5 bases of the junction unmatched. Germline V gene data show CDR1 as SGHAT and CDR2 as FQNNGV. This CDR3 has 15 amino acids. CDR3: CASSLGPGGNNEQFF. Written as DNA, the CDR3 is TGTGCCAGCAGCTTAGGGCCGGGGGGAAACAATGAGCAGTTCTTC.